The clone carrying this TCR beta chain was seen a few times. Antigen: not known. Deletions cut 5 bases from V and 0 bases from J, with 26 bases between. The germline gives CDR1 SEHNR, CDR2 FQNEAQ (reference sequence). This CDR3 spans 20 amino acids. This specimen belongs to a study of early T cells in non-severe SARS-CoV-2 infection. Turning to the study itself: Chains were not paired, and sequencing was done on bulk RNA from unsorted whole blood.

Whole-study findings and limits: The VDJdb matching leaned toward anti-spike CD8 responses and overlooked private and CD4 specificities.

Molecules of cDNA were individually given unique molecular identifiers that were attached to them. Each CDR3 protein is one row after TCRdb ran MiXCR on the 5' RACE reads. The sample yields 100,000 to 130,000 distinct CDR3 sequences, about 12% seen once. This clonotype was sampled from an adult who was a healthcare worker with PCR-confirmed SARS-CoV-2 infection or an uninfected control (not recorded which). V usage is TRBV7-9 and J usage is TRBJ2-1, with a possible D match to TRBD1 (7 bases). Sequencing used whole blood. As DNA, the CDR3 is TGTGCCAGCAGCCACAGGTGGGGGCAGGGGGACTTCAGCTCCTACAATGAGCAGTTCTTC. It yields the protein CASSHRWGQGDFSSYNEQFF.